This T cell receptor (beta chain) was captured in a study of cytomegalovirus exposure and HLA in healthy donors. The study, taken as a whole, reports: Highly shared variants forming one cluster were likely a sequencing artifact.

60 Vbeta and 13 Jbeta primers were used in PCR. Only in-frame clones appear in the TCRdb table, and some are missing; sequencing was by immunoSEQ multiplex PCR. The sample has tens of thousands of clones, roughly 80% seen once. The CDR3 has 16 residues. Trimming pared 2 bases from V and 1 base from J, leaving 14 bases between. Per the germline V gene, CDR1 is KGHSH and CDR2 is LQKENI. Comment on this clone: Its antigen is as yet unknown.

Source material: PBMCs. The chain couples TRBV18 to TRBJ1-1, with D maybe TRBD1 (6 bases). This sequence originates from a male donor in good health and CMV-seronegative. CDR3 region: CASSPNLLGGNTEAFF. The CDR3 DNA reads TGTGCCAGCTCACCAAATCTTCTAGGGGGGAACACTGAAGCTTTCTTT.